This passage covers 3 T cell receptor beta chains from one sample sequenced in a study of tumor and adjacent non-tumor tissue in lung cancer. No cell sorting was done before RNA was extracted from the tissue. The library came from three nested PCR rounds adapted from ARM-PCR protocols. TCRdb re-analysed the multiplex PCR reads in MiXCR, keeping a single row per CDR3 protein. There are 85,000 to 100,000 distinct CDR3 sequences in the sample; around 64% occur only once, and approximately 20% lies in the top ten. The sequenced sample consisted of lung tumor tissue. The receptors shown here come from a man in his 60s with non-small cell lung cancer.

The CDR3 nucleotides read TGTGCCGGCGGAAACACAAAGAGGGTTGGGGCCAACGTCCTGACTTTC. Its translation is CAGGNTKRVGANVLTF. This sequence joins TRBV12-3 or TRBV12-4 and TRBJ2-6, with D maybe TRBD2 (5 bases). The ends were cut back, 11 bases at V and 3 bases at J, with 20 bases in the middle. The CDR3 is 16 amino acids.

The V gene is TRBV11-3, the J gene TRBJ2-1; the D is unclear. The germline V gene encodes CDR1 SGHNT and CDR2 YENEEA. Trimming removed 0 bases at V and 10 bases at J, with 25 bases between. The CDR3 has 18 amino acids. The CDR3: CASSLDQGCGTPYQEQFF. DNA of the CDR3: TGTGCCAGCAGCTTAGATCAAGGGTGCGGCACACCCTACCAAGAGCAGTTCTTC.

Concerning this clonotype itself: A junction boundary mismatches the germline segment, possibly from a read error. The CDR3 spells CTSSNPFRYGYTF. The CDR3 DNA sequence: TGTACCAGCAGTAATCCGTTCCGTTATGGCTACACCTTC. The rearrangement uses TRBV6-5 and TRBJ1-2, with D unclear. The germline V gene encodes CDR1 MNHEY and CDR2 SVGAGI. CDR3 length: 13 amino acids.